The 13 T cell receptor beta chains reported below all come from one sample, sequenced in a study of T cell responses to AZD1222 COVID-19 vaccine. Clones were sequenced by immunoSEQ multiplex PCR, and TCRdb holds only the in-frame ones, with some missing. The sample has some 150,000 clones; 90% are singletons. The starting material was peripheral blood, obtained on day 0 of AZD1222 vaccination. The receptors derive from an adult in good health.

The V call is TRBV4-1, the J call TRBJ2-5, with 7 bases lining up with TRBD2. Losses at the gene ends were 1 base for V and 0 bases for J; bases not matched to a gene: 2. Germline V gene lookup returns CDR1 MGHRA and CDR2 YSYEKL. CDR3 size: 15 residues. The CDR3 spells CASSQVGGDQETQYF. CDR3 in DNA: TGCGCCAGCAGCCAAGTGGGAGGGGACCAAGAGACCCAGTACTTC.

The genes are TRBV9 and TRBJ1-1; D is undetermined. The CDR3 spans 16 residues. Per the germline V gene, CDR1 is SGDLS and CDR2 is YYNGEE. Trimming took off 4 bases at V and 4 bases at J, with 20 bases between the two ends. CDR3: CASSPIVGSGATEAFF. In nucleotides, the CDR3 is TGTGCCAGCAGCCCGATAGTAGGTAGTGGTGCCACTGAAGCTTTCTTT.

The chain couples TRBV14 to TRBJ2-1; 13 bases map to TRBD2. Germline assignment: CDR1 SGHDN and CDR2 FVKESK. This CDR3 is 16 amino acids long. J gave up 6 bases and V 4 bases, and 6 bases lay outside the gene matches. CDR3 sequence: CASSPRTSGRSNEQFF. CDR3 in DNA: TGTGCCAGCAGCCCGCGGACTAGCGGGAGATCCAATGAGCAGTTCTTC.

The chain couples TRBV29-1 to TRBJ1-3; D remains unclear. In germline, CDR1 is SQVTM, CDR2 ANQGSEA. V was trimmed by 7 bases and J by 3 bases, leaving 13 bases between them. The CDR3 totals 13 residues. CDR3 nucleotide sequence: TGCAGCGCTGACGAGGGCGGTGGAAACACCATATATTTT. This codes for CSADEGGGNTIYF. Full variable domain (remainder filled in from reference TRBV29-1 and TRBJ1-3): SAVISQKPSRDICQRGTSLTIQCQVDSQVTMMFWYRQQPGQSLTLIATANQGSEATYESGFVIDKFPISRPNLTFSTLTVSNMSPEDSSIYLCSADEGGGNTIYFGEGSWLTVV.

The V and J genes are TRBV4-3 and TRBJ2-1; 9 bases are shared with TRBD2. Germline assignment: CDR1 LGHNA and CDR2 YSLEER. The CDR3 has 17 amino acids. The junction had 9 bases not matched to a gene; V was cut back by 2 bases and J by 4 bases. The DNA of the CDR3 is TGCGCCAGCAGCCAAACCTTAGCGGGAGCATCTTACAATGAGCAGTTCTTC. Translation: CASSQTLAGASYNEQFF.

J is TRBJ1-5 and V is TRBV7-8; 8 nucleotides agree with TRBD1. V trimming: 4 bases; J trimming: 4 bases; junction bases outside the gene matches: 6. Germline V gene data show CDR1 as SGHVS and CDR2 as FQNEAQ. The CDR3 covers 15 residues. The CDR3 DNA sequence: TGTGCCAGCAGCTACTGGACAGGGATTAATCAGCCCCAGCATTTT. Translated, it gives CASSYWTGINQPQHF.

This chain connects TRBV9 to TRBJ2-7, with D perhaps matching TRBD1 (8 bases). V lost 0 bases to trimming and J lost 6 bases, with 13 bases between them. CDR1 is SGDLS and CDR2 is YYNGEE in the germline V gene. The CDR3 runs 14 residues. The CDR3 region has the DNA TGTGCCAGCAGCGTAGGGAACAGGGGGGGCGAGCAGTACTTC. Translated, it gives CASSVGNRGGEQYF. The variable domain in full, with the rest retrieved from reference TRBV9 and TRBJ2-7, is DSGVTQTPKHLITATGQRVTLRCSPRSGDLSVYWYQQSLDQGLQFLIQYYNGEERAKGNILERFSAQQFPDLHSELNLSSLELGDSALYFCASSVGNRGGEQYFGPGTRLTVT.

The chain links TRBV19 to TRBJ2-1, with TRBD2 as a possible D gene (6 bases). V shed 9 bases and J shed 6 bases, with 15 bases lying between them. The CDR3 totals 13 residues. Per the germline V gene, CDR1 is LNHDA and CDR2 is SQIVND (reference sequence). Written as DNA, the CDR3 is TGTGCCAGCAGACCGGCGGGGACCAATGAGCAGTTCTTC. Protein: CASRPAGTNEQFF.

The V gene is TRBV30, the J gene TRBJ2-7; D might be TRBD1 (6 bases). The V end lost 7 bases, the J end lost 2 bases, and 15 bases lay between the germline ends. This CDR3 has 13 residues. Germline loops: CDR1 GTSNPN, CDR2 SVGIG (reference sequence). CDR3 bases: TGTGCCTTAGATCCGGGACAAGCCTACGAGCAGTACTTC. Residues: CALDPGQAYEQYF.

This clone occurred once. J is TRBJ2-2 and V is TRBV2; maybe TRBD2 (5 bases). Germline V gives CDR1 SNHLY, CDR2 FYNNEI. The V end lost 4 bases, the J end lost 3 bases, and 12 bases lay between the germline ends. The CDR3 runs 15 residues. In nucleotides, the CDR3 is TGTGCCAGCAGTGCAACGGGATTACACACCGGGGAGCTGTTTTTT. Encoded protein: CASSATGLHTGELFF.

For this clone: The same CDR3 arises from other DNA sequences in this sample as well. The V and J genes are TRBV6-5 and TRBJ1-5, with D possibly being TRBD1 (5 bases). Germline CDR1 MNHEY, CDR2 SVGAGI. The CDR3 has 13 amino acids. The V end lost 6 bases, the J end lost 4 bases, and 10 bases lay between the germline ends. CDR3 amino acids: CASSRDGNQPQHF. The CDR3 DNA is TGTGCCAGCAGCAGGGACGGGAATCAGCCCCAGCATTTT.

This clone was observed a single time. The CDR3 DNA sequence: TGTGCCAGCAGCTACCCCGGGGGTCCCCAAGAGACCCAGTACTTC. It yields the protein CASSYPGGPQETQYF. This sequence joins TRBV5-6 and TRBJ2-5; tentative D call: TRBD2 (6 bases). The CDR3 has 15 residues. Germline CDR1 and CDR2: SGHDT and YYEEEE. Trimming left V 3 bases short and J 1 base short, with 13 bases between.

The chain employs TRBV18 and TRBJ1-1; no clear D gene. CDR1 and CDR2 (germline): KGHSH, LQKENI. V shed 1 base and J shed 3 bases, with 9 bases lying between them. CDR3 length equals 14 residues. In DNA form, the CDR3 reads TGTGCCAGCTCACCACGCAATGGGGACACTGAAGCTTTCTTT. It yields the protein CASSPRNGDTEAFF.